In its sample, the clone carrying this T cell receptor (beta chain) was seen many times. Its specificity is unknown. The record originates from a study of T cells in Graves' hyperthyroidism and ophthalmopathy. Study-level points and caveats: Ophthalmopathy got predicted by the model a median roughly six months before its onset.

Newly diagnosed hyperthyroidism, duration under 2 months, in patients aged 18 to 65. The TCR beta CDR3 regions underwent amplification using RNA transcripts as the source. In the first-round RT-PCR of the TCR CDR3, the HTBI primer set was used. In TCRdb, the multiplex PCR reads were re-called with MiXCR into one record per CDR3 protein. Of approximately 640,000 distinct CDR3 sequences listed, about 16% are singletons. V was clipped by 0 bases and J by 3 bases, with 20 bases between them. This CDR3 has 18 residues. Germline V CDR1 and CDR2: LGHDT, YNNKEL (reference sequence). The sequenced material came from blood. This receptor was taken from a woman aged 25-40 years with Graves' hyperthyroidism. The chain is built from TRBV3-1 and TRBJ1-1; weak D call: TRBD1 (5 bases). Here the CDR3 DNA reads TGTGCCAGCAGCCAAGACAAGTGGGACGGACCAGATGACACTGAAGCTTTCTTT. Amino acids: CASSQDKWDGPDDTEAFF.